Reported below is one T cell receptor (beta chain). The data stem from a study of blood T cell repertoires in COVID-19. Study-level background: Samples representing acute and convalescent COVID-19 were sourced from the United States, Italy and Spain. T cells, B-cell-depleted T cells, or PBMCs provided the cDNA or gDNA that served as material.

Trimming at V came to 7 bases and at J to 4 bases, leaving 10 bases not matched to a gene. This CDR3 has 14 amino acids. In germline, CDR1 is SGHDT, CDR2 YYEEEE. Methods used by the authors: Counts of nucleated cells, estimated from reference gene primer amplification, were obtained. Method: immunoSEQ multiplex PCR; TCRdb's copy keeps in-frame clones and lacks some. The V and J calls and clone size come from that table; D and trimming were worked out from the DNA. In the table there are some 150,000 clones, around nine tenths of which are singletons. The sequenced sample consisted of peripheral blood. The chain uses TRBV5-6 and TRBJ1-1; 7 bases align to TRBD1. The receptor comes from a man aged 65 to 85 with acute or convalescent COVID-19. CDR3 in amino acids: CASFPGTAFTEAFF. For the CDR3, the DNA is TGTGCCAGCTTTCCCGGGACAGCTTTCACTGAAGCTTTCTTT.